Presented here are 10 T cell receptor beta chains from one specimen sequenced in a study of cytomegalovirus exposure and HLA in healthy donors. Primers included in the PCR were 60 Vbeta and 13 Jbeta primers. TCRdb keeps only in-frame clones here, not all; method: immunoSEQ multiplex PCR. The profile shows 150,000 to 200,000 clones, just under 80% of them singletons. The sample comprised PBMCs. The receptors derive from a woman younger than 45 in good health and CMV-seropositive.

The genes are TRBV6-5 and TRBJ2-1; TRBD2 might be the D (6 bases). The CDR3 runs to 16 residues. CDR1 and CDR2 (germline): MNHEY, SVGAGI. Trimming took off 2 bases at V and 6 bases at J, with 17 bases between the two ends. The CDR3 nucleotides are TGTGCCAGCAGTTACGCCAGGAGGGGCGCCCTCAATGAGCAGTTCTTC. Amino acid sequence: CASSYARRGALNEQFF.

This clone has just one count. V usage is TRBV28 and J usage is TRBJ2-1, with 9 bases that match TRBD2. Germline V gene sequence: CDR1 MDHEN, CDR2 SYDVKM. The length of the CDR3 is 18 residues. J gave up 9 bases and V 2 bases, and 17 bases lay outside the gene matches. The CDR3 region is CASSLLAGRVVYMGEQFF. DNA for the CDR3: TGTGCCAGCAGTTTACTAGCGGGACGGGTGGTGTATATGGGTGAGCAGTTCTTC.

The J gene is TRBJ2-7, the V gene TRBV7-9; D remains unclear. V gave up 5 bases and J gave up 3 bases, with 20 bases separating them. Germline lookup yields CDR1 SEHNR and CDR2 FQNEAQ (reference sequence). The CDR3 runs 16 residues. CDR3 DNA sequence: TGTGCCAGCAGCCCCACCCCCCGACGGAGCCACTACGAGCAGTACTTC. This sequence encodes CASSPTPRRSHYEQYF.

This clone was observed a handful of times. The gene calls are TRBV25-1 and TRBJ1-2; 9 bases agree with TRBD1. V shed 3 bases and J 4 bases; nucleotides not matched to a gene: 9. This CDR3 has 16 amino acids. Germline values: CDR1 MGHDK, CDR2 SYGVNS. The CDR3 DNA reads as TGTGCCAGCAGTGACCCACGGACAGGGGACCTCTATGGCTACACCTTC. Its translation: CASSDPRTGDLYGYTF.

The rearrangement links TRBV7-6 to TRBJ1-2; D is possibly TRBD1 (6 bases). The germline CDR1 and CDR2 sequences are SGHVS and FNYEAQ. V shed 1 base and J shed 3 bases, with 9 bases lying between them. The CDR3 consists of 14 residues. CDR3 protein: CASSLGHRDYGYTF. The DNA for the CDR3 is TGTGCCAGCAGCTTAGGTCACAGGGACTATGGCTACACCTTC. The full variable domain, its missing parts supplied by reference TRBV7-6 and TRBJ1-2, is GAGVSQSPRYKVTKRGQDVALRCDPISGHVSLYWYRQALGQGPEFLTYFNYEAQQDKSGLPNDRFSAERPEGSISTLTIQRTEQRDSAMYRCASSLGHRDYGYTFGSGTRLTVV.

The J gene is TRBJ2-7, the V gene TRBV5-4, with D maybe TRBD1 (5 bases). Between the trimmed V and J ends, which lost 4 bases and 0 bases, there was a span of 14 bases. Germline V gene lookup returns CDR1 SGHNT and CDR2 YYREEE (reference sequence). The CDR3 has 15 amino acids. The CDR3 protein is CASSLNQGFSYEQYF. CDR3 bases: TGTGCCAGCAGCCTGAATCAGGGATTCTCCTACGAGCAGTACTTC.

As to this clone: Since no conserved phenylalanine or tryptophan closes the CDR3, a read error is the likely cause. Because the CDR3's place on the DNA is in doubt, the DNA is left out and the CDR3 is given as listed by TCRdb. V gene TRBV6-5 combines with J gene TRBJ1-1; the DNA was not used to check the table's D call, TRBD1. Germline V gene lookup returns CDR1 MNHEY and CDR2 SVGAGI. Counting both end residues, the CDR3 totals 12 amino acids. This CDR3 is CASRYVARQGDR.

The V gene is TRBV7-9, the J gene TRBJ1-1, with D unclear. Per the germline V gene, CDR1 is SEHNR and CDR2 is FQNEAQ (reference sequence). The CDR3 is 10 residues long. With 8 bases removed from V and 6 bases from J, the gap between germline ends came to 7 bases. The CDR3: CASGQSEAFF. The DNA of the CDR3 is TGTGCCAGCGGTCAGTCTGAAGCTTTCTTT.

This clone has just a few counts. V gene TRBV4-2 combines with J gene TRBJ1-4; 7 bases align to TRBD1. V lost 1 base to trimming and J lost 8 bases; unmatched junction nucleotides: 7. Germline V gene sequence: CDR1 LGHNA, CDR2 YNFKEQ. This CDR3 region has 15 residues. CDR3 DNA sequence: TGTGCCAGCAGCCAAGGAACAGGGGTCCGGGAAAAACTGTTTTTT. Translation: CASSQGTGVREKLFF.

J is TRBJ1-1 and V is TRBV5-5; possibly TRBD1 for D (5 bases). The CDR3 loop spans 14 amino acids. The germline V and J ends were trimmed by 4 bases and 5 bases, with 15 bases remaining between them. Germline V CDR1 and CDR2: SGHKS, YYEKEE (reference sequence). CDR3 coding DNA: TGTGCCAGCAGCATCGGACACCTAGGGACTGAAGCTTTCTTT. It codes for CASSIGHLGTEAFF.